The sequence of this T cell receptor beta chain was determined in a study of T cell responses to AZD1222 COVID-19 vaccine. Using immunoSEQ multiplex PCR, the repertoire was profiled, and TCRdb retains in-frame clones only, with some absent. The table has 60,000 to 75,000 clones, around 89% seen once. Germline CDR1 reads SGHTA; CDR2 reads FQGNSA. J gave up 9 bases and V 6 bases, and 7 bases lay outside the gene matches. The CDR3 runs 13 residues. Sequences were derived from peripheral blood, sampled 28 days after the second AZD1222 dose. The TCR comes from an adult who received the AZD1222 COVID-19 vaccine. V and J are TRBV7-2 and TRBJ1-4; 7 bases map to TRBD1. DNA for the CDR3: TGTGCCAGCAGTCCCGGGACAGCTCAAAAACTGTTTTTT. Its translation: CASSPGTAQKLFF.